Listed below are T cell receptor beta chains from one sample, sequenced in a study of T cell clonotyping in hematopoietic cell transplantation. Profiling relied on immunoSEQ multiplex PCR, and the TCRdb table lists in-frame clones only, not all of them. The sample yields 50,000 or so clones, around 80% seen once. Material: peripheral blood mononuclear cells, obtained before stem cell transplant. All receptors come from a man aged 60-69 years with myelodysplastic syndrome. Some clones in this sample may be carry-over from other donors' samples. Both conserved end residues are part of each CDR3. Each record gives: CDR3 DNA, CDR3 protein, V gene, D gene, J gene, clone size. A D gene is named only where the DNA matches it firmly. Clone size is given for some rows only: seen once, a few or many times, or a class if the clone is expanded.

DNA: TGTGCCAGCAGTTACTCATGGACAGTAGTCAACGAGCAGTACTTC
CDR3: CASSYSWTVVNEQYF
V: TRBV6-5
D: -
J: TRBJ2-7
size: -

DNA: TGTGCCAGCAGCTTAGAGACCCAGTACTTC
CDR3: CASSLETQYF
V: TRBV7-3
D: -
J: TRBJ2-5
size: few

DNA: TGCGCCAGCGGGACAGGGGAACCCTACGAGCAGTACTTC
CDR3: CASGTGEPYEQYF
V: TRBV5-1
D: TRBD1
J: TRBJ2-7
size: -

DNA: TGTGCCAGCAGCTTAGAGGGGGCGAGTATGAACACTGAAGCTTTCTTT
CDR3: CASSLEGASMNTEAFF
V: TRBV7-9
D: TRBD1
J: TRBJ1-1
size: -

DNA: TGTGCCAGCAGCTTGGGGCGGAGGCCCGACACCGGGGAGCTGTTTTTT
CDR3: CASSLGRRPDTGELFF
V: TRBV5-6
D: -
J: TRBJ2-2
size: -

DNA: TGTGCCAGCCAATACAGGGATGGCTACACCTTC
CDR3: CASQYRDGYTF
V: TRBV2
D: -
J: TRBJ1-2
size: -

DNA: TGTGCCAGCAGCTTGGGCGGGTTCACAGATACGCAGTATTTT
CDR3: CASSLGGFTDTQYF
V: TRBV7-2
D: -
J: TRBJ2-3
size: -

DNA: TGTGCCAGTAAATCGCCCGGGGACACCGGGGAGCTGTTTTTT
CDR3: CASKSPGDTGELFF
V: TRBV19
D: -
J: TRBJ2-2
size: -

DNA: TGTGCCAGCAGCCAAGAGGACAGGGAATCCGCTGGCTACACCTTC
CDR3: CASSQEDRESAGYTF
V: TRBV4-2
D: TRBD1
J: TRBJ1-2
size: once

DNA: TGCAGTGCCATGACTAGCGATGAGCAGTTCTTC
CDR3: CSAMTSDEQFF
V: TRBV20-1
D: TRBD2
J: TRBJ2-1
size: -

DNA: TGTGCCAGCAGACGGGGGACGTACGAGCAGTACTTC
CDR3: CASRRGTYEQYF
V: TRBV6-6
D: -
J: TRBJ2-7
size: -

DNA: TGTGCCAGCAGGACAGGGAGCTCCTATAATTCACCCCTCCACTTT
CDR3: CASRTGSSYNSPLHF
V: TRBV28
D: TRBD1
J: TRBJ1-6
size: few

DNA: TGTGCCTGCTGGACAGGGGGCCTGCAGTACTTC
CDR3: CACWTGGLQYF
V: TRBV30
D: TRBD1
J: TRBJ2-7
size: -

DNA: TGTGCCTGGAGTGTGGGTAGGACCTCCGCGAACACCGGGGAGCTGTTTTTT
CDR3: CAWSVGRTSANTGELFF
V: TRBV30
D: -
J: TRBJ2-2
size: -

DNA: TGTGCCAGCAGCCGTAGTTTGATTAGCGGGGTTAACACCGGGGAGCTGTTTTTT
CDR3: CASSRSLISGVNTGELFF
V: TRBV28
D: TRBD2
J: TRBJ2-2
size: few

DNA: TGTGCCAGCAGCTTGGAGGGGCATCATGGCTACACCTTC
CDR3: CASSLEGHHGYTF
V: TRBV7-9
D: -
J: TRBJ1-2
size: -

DNA: TGTGCCAGCACCGGATCTGGAAACACCATATATTTT
CDR3: CASTGSGNTIYF
V: TRBV6-5
D: -
J: TRBJ1-3
size: -

DNA: TGTGCCAGCGGAGTAACGACCGGACAGGGACGTGAAAAACTGTTTTTT
CDR3: CASGVTTGQGREKLFF
V: TRBV7-9
D: TRBD1
J: TRBJ1-4
size: -

DNA: TGTGCCATCAGAGCAGGCACAGATACGCAGTATTTT
CDR3: CAIRAGTDTQYF
V: TRBV10-3
D: -
J: TRBJ2-3
size: -

DNA: TGCGCCAGCAGCCAATCCCCTTCAGGGCCACCCCTCCACTTT
CDR3: CASSQSPSGPPLHF
V: TRBV4-3
D: -
J: TRBJ1-6
size: few

DNA: TGTGCCACCGTAAGAGAAGCGTACACCGGGGAGCTGTTTTTT
CDR3: CATVREAYTGELFF
V: TRBV2
D: -
J: TRBJ2-2
size: -

DNA: TGTGCCAGCAGCCTCCGAGGGGTTACGACCAAAAACATTCAGTACTTC
CDR3: CASSLRGVTTKNIQYF
V: TRBV28
D: -
J: TRBJ2-4
size: -

DNA: TGTGCCAGCAGTGACTTGGAGGATTTGAGCTACGAGCAGTACTTC
CDR3: CASSDLEDLSYEQYF
V: TRBV6-4
D: -
J: TRBJ2-7
size: -

DNA: TGTGCCAGCAGCTTGGGACGGGAAAGCGGCTACACCTTC
CDR3: CASSLGRESGYTF
V: TRBV5-6
D: -
J: TRBJ1-2
size: -

DNA: TGTGCCAGCAGCGCTTATTCAGGGACTAGCGGGGGGGCTTTCAATGAGCAGTTCTTC
CDR3: CASSAYSGTSGGAFNEQFF
V: TRBV2
D: TRBD2
J: TRBJ2-1
size: -

DNA: TGTGCCAGCAGGCCAAATTCCGAGCAGTACTTC
CDR3: CASRPNSEQYF
V: TRBV6-5
D: -
J: TRBJ2-7
size: -

DNA: TGTGCCAGCAGCCATAGCGGGGGGTTAGGGAATGAGCAGTTCTTC
CDR3: CASSHSGGLGNEQFF
V: TRBV9
D: TRBD2
J: TRBJ2-1
size: -

DNA: TGTGCCAGCAGAGGGGGCCACTATCAGCCCCAGCATTTT
CDR3: CASRGGHYQPQHF
V: TRBV6-5
D: TRBD1
J: TRBJ1-5
size: -

DNA: TGTGCCAGCAGTGAGGAAAGGGGCACTGAAGCTTTCTTT
CDR3: CASSEERGTEAFF
V: TRBV2
D: -
J: TRBJ1-1
size: -